The entry below gives a single TCR beta chain sequence along with its context. This clonotype was detected only a few times. The target of this receptor is not known. The input lacks base qualities; no much larger clone sits a single base away. In the ophthalmopathy patients, disease was moderately to severely active, with a Clinical Activity Score of 3 or more, a NOSPECS grade of 4 or more, and a duration of less than 3 months. Patients with uncontrolled infections, other autoimmune diseases, pregnancy or lactation were excluded. Clinical symptoms, serum thyroxine and TRAb, thyroid ultrasound, and orbital computed tomography formed the basis for the diagnoses. Ficoll-Paque density gradient centrifugation was used to isolate PBMCs from approximately 10 ml of fresh peripheral blood. Trizol reagent was used to extract total RNA, and RNA quality was then checked on an Agilent 2100 Bioanalyzer. This entry comes from a study of T cells in Graves' hyperthyroidism and ophthalmopathy (dated by TCRdb to between 2019 and 2020). Context from the whole study: Peripheral blood was collected at initial diagnosis, before any treatment. To identify distinguishing TCR V-J signatures, a discovery cohort of around 100 patients was used, comprising some 43 with Graves' ophthalmopathy and some 57 with stable Graves' hyperthyroidism. An independent validation cohort of about 19 hyperthyroidism patients and about 15 patients who later progressed to ophthalmopathy tested prospective prediction of ophthalmopathy. The roughly 91 discovery patients were randomly divided into training and test sets at a 7:3 ratio. The study also compared thyroid tissue and blood T-cell repertoires from 6 or 7 Graves' hyperthyroidism patients. After sampling, hyperthyroidism patients received methimazole starting at 30 mg daily, and ophthalmopathy patients received high-dose intravenous methylprednisolone. According to the paper, TCR Vbeta CDR3 sequencing was carried out on approximately 140 peripheral blood samples, which came from 40 to 45 ophthalmopathy, approximately 72 hyperthyroidism and about 17 progressor patients.

CDR3 length: 16 amino acids, cysteine to phenylalanine. Only the CDR3 DNA stays, 48 bases, in frame from base 1. V lost 5 bases and J lost 1 base, and the count of bases not matched to a germline gene is 8. The germline V gene (reference sequence) gives CDR1 as MNHEY and CDR2 as SMNVEV. Amplification of TCR beta CDR3 regions was carried out from RNA transcripts. The first round of RT-PCR for the TCR CDR3 was performed with the HTBI primer set and the Qiagen OneStep RT-PCR kit. A second multiplex PCR round built the libraries, followed by size selection and purification. Libraries were sequenced paired-end with 100 bp reads on an Illumina HiSeq2000. The original methods were these. SOAPnuke was used to process the raw data, removing reads that contained adapters or uncalled bases, had a mean Phred below 15, or lacked an exact match to the constant primer or identifier. High-quality paired reads were merged using COPE v1.2.5, and each unique nucleotide sequence was defined as a clonotype. MiTCR v1.1 was used to align the clonotypes against IMGT TRBV, TRBD and TRBJ reference segments. Analysis was restricted to V-J combinations with a frequency above 0.0001, which covered about 99% of repertoires. A TCS score was defined as the ratio of F50 (clonal expansion) to E x V (chaos), with BLOSUM62-based TCRdist applied between CDR3 peptides within each V-J. Welch's t-statistics and random forest reduced around 520 V-J features to 13, which were used in a naive Bayes classifier (R e1071). The Morisita-Horn index was used to measure how similar the thyroid and blood repertoires were. The raw public data were reprocessed by TCRdb itself: fastp quality trimming at Q25, MiXCR clonotype calling, in-frame beta chains only. Duplicate CDR3 protein sequences are folded into a single record with the most common DNA and genes. It is TCRdb's table, rather than the study itself, that gives the V and J calls and clone size. The sample table records approximately 600,000 distinct CDR3 sequences; around 15% of these occur just once. The top ten constitute 4% to 5.5% of the sample.

On the study overall, not on this receptor specifically: In validation, the model predicted progression to ophthalmopathy with roughly 70% sensitivity and approximately 72% specificity, a median of approximately 6.7 months before onset. Most expanded thyroid clonotypes (frequency above 0.001) were also detected in blood, a finding suggesting that blood repertoires may reflect thyroid immune responses. Sample size was not statistically predetermined, and blinding of investigators to group allocation was not performed. A model built on a 13 V-J signature distinguished ophthalmopathy from stable hyperthyroidism, reaching roughly 88% sensitivity and 81% to 83% specificity in cross-validation and 80%/75% in testing.

This sequence uses TRBV27 and TRBJ1-3; 7 bases in the junction line up with TRBD1. The sample comprised blood. This sequence was found in a middle-aged woman with Graves' ophthalmopathy. Here the CDR3 is given as CASSPRGGFSGNTIYF. The DNA sequence is TGTGCCAGCAGTCCCCGAGGGGGCTTTTCTGGAAACACCATATATTTT.